These 25 T cell receptor beta chains came from one sample sequenced in a study of blood T cells in healthy people across ages. Using a J-beta primer mix together with a sample-barcoded 5' primer, a second PCR was run for roughly 6 to 11 cycles. TCRdb itself ran the 5' RACE reads through MiXCR, one entry per CDR3 protein. The sample has 1,300,000 or so distinct CDR3 sequences, roughly 60% seen once. Sequences were obtained from blood. The receptors were sampled from a man aged 18 to 29 in good health.

Only a few counts were recorded for this clonotype. The chain is built from TRBV5-1 and TRBJ1-6; no clear D gene. The CDR3 is 15 residues long. V lost 0 bases and J lost 7, with 11 bases in between. Germline V gene sequence: CDR1 SGHRS, CDR2 YFSETQ. CDR3 coding DNA: TGCGCCAGCAGCTTGGGCCAGGTCGGGAATTCACCCCTCCACTTT. It codes for CASSLGQVGNSPLHF.

The J gene is TRBJ2-5, the V gene TRBV7-9; D remains ambiguous. The J call may be incorrect, as the DNA end agrees better with TRBJ2-7. Germline CDR1 SEHNR, CDR2 FQNEAQ (reference sequence). There are 12 residues in the CDR3. CDR3 nucleotide sequence: TGTGCCAGCAGCATACACGAGAACGAGCAGTACTTC. This sequence encodes CASSIHENEQYF.

J is TRBJ2-1 and V is TRBV3-1, with 13 positions matching TRBD2. The CDR3 sequence is 17 residues long. V shed 1 base and J 5 bases; nucleotides not matched to a gene: 5. Germline V CDR1 and CDR2: LGHDT, YNNKEL (reference sequence). As DNA, the CDR3 is TGTGCCAGCAGCCAAGGGGAAGGACTAGCGGGGGACAATGAGCAGTTCTTC. Amino acids: CASSQGEGLAGDNEQFF.

The chain employs TRBV14 and TRBJ2-6, with TRBD1 matching over 8 bases. Germline-derived CDR1 and CDR2 are SGHDN and FVKESK. Trimming at V came to 4 bases and at J to 0 bases, leaving 8 bases not matched to a gene. The length of the CDR3 is 18 residues. The CDR3 sequence is CASSRYRGDNSGANVLTF. The DNA of the CDR3 is TGTGCCAGCAGCCGGTACAGGGGGGATAACTCTGGGGCCAACGTCCTGACTTTC.

This sequence joins TRBV6-1 and TRBJ2-2; 7 nucleotides line up with TRBD1. Germline CDR1 MNHNS, CDR2 SASEGT. V was pared by 6 bases and J by 6 bases, with 10 bases of the junction left unmatched. The CDR3 has 15 residues. CDR3 DNA: TGTGCCAGCAGGGACAGGAGGAACAGGGCCGGGGAGCTGTTTTTT. It specifies CASRDRRNRAGELFF.

This clonotype was seen a few times. The chain carries TRBV25-1 and TRBJ1-1; possibly TRBD1 for D (5 bases). Germline V lookup: CDR1 MGHDK, CDR2 SYGVNS. The CDR3 sequence is 14 residues long. Trimming cost V 6 bases and J 4 bases, with 15 bases left between them. DNA of the CDR3: TGTGCCAGCAGCTCAGGGATCAAGGTCACTGAAGCTTTCTTT. Translated: CASSSGIKVTEAFF.

V is TRBV4-1 and J is TRBJ1-1; tentatively, D is TRBD1 (6 bases). This CDR3 spans 14 amino acids. Trimming removed 1 base from V and 7 bases from J, with 13 bases in between. Germline V gene sequence: CDR1 MGHRA, CDR2 YSYEKL. CDR3: CASSQVGARDEAFF. CDR3 DNA: TGCGCCAGCAGCCAAGTGGGGGCGAGGGATGAAGCTTTCTTT.

This clonotype was seen more than once but under ten times. The genes are TRBV7-2 and TRBJ2-7, with D perhaps matching TRBD1 or TRBD2 (5 bases each). The CDR3 covers 17 residues. The ends were cut back, 1 base at V and 7 bases at J, with 23 bases in the middle. CDR1 and CDR2 (germline): SGHTA, FQGNSA. The CDR3: CASSLEPQLGPYFEQYF. The CDR3 nucleotides are TGTGCCAGCAGCTTAGAACCTCAGCTGGGACCCTATTTTGAGCAGTACTTC.

This chain links TRBV7-7 with TRBJ2-1; D is unclear. The DNA end is a closer match to TRBJ2-7, so the J assignment may be wrong. Germline-derived CDR1 and CDR2 are SSHAT and FNYEAQ (reference sequence). CDR3 size: 15 residues. CDR3 protein: CASSLDLSSYNEQYF. For the CDR3, the DNA is TGTGCCAGCAGCCTCGACTTGAGCTCCTACAATGAGCAGTACTTC.

In its sample, this clonotype was seen a few times. The chain carries TRBV6-6 and TRBJ2-2; perhaps TRBD1 as D (6 bases). The CDR3 has 16 residues. Germline V CDR1 and CDR2: MNHNY, SVGAGI (reference sequence). V was pared by 0 bases and J by 3 bases, with 11 bases between. This CDR3 is CASSYSTGHHTGELFF. As DNA, the CDR3 is TGTGCCAGCAGTTACTCCACGGGACACCACACCGGGGAGCTGTTTTTT.

The chain uses TRBV5-1 and TRBJ2-7, with 9 bases lining up with TRBD1. The assigned J gene may be wrong: the sequence end matches TRBJ2-5 better. This CDR3 is 14 amino acids long. CDR1 and CDR2 from the germline V gene are SGHRS and YFSETQ. The CDR3 is CASSGTGSLETQYF. The CDR3 region has the DNA TGCGCCAGCAGCGGGACAGGGTCCCTAGAGACCCAGTACTTC.

This clonotype was seen many times. This chain links TRBV4-1 with TRBJ2-5, with 11 positions matching TRBD1. The CDR3 contains 17 residues. V dropped 1 base and J dropped 3; count of bases not matched to a gene: 7. The germline V gene has CDR1 MGHRA and CDR2 YSYEKL. In DNA form, the CDR3 reads TGCGCCAGCAGCCAAGTGGGGACAGGGGGAGTTGAAGAGACCCAGTACTTC. Translating it yields CASSQVGTGGVEETQYF.

The V and J genes are TRBV29-1 and TRBJ2-1; 9 bases map to TRBD2. CDR3 length equals 15 residues. The J segment lost 0 bases and the V segment lost 6 bases, leaving 6 bases of the junction unmatched. Germline V gives CDR1 SQVTM, CDR2 ANQGSEA. The CDR3 DNA reads TGCAGCGTCGGACTAGCGCCCAGCTCCTACAATGAGCAGTTCTTC. It codes for CSVGLAPSSYNEQFF.

This sequence joins TRBV12-3 or TRBV12-4 and TRBJ2-7; 10 nucleotides match TRBD2. Trimming at V came to 3 bases and at J to 5 bases, leaving 4 bases not matched to a gene. This CDR3 spans 14 amino acids. This CDR3 reads CASSFLAGADEQYF. The CDR3 region has the DNA TGTGCCAGCAGTTTTCTAGCGGGAGCTGACGAGCAGTACTTC.

The CDR3 reads CASSPSGLSTDTQYF. The CDR3 DNA reads TGCGCCAGCAGTCCGAGCGGGCTTAGCACAGATACGCAGTATTTT. The chain is built from TRBV4-3 and TRBJ2-3; possible D gene TRBD2, 6 bases. The CDR3 is made up of 15 amino acids. From germline, CDR1 is LGHNA and CDR2 YSLEER. V lost 6 bases, J lost 0 bases, and 13 bases lay in between.

The sample holds one count of this clonotype. The J gene is TRBJ1-1, the V gene TRBV7-2; D is unclear. Trimming removed 9 bases at V and 0 bases at J, with 23 bases between. The CDR3 is made up of 17 amino acids. The V gene's germline CDR1 is SGHTA and CDR2 FQGNSA. In DNA form, the CDR3 reads TGTGCCAGTCAACCTCGACGGCTCCTGTCCATGAACACTGAAGCTTTCTTT. It is translated as CASQPRRLLSMNTEAFF.

This clonotype was counted at least ten times. The V call is TRBV6-6, the J call TRBJ1-6; D is unresolved. This CDR3 is 13 amino acids long. Germline V CDR1 and CDR2: MNHNY, SVGAGI (reference sequence). The germline V and J ends were trimmed by 6 bases and 8 bases, with 11 bases remaining between them. The CDR3 coding sequence is TGTGCCAGCAGCTTGACTCCTGATTCACCCCTCCACTTT. Translated, it gives CASSLTPDSPLHF.

The chain links TRBV6-5 to TRBJ2-3; 9 nucleotides match TRBD2. Germline-derived CDR1 and CDR2 are MNHEY and SVGAGI. With V trimmed by 2 bases and J by 2 bases, 2 bases remained unmatched. This CDR3 is 15 amino acids long. CDR3 region: CASSYRGGATDTQYF. The CDR3 bases are TGTGCCAGCAGTTACCGCGGGGGGGCCACAGATACGCAGTATTTT.

The chain links TRBV4-3 to TRBJ2-3; perhaps TRBD1 as D (5 bases). The CDR3 covers 16 residues. The ends were cut back, 5 bases at V and 2 bases at J, with 17 bases in the middle. Germline-derived CDR1 and CDR2 are LGHNA and YSLEER. CDR3 nucleotides: TGCGCCAGCAGCGCCCGGACACTTTCGGACACAGATACGCAGTATTTT. Its translation is CASSARTLSDTDTQYF.

This chain joins TRBV30 and TRBJ2-7; 8 bases align to TRBD1. The junction had 5 bases not matched to a gene; V was cut back by 2 bases and J by 5 bases. Germline V gene sequence: CDR1 GTSNPN, CDR2 SVGIG (reference sequence). This CDR3 contains 13 residues. The CDR3 here is CAWSTTGANEQYF. CDR3 DNA: TGTGCCTGGAGTACGACAGGGGCTAACGAGCAGTACTTC.

The chain recombines TRBV4-2 with TRBJ1-1, with D possibly being TRBD1 (5 bases). This CDR3 is 14 amino acids long. Germline-derived CDR1 and CDR2 are LGHNA and YNFKEQ. V was shortened by 0 bases and J by 10 bases, with 15 bases between the two germline ends. The CDR3 sequence: CASSQEAGDGTAFF. In DNA form, the CDR3 reads TGTGCCAGCAGCCAAGAGGCCGGGGACGGGACAGCTTTCTTT.

The J gene is TRBJ2-7, the V gene TRBV20-1, with D perhaps matching TRBD1 (6 bases). The CDR3 has 15 amino acids. V was clipped by 0 bases and J by 2 bases, with 14 bases between them. Germline loops: CDR1 DFQATT, CDR2 SNEGSKA (reference sequence). CDR3 region: CSARDPGQSTYEQYF. CDR3 in DNA: TGCAGTGCTAGAGACCCCGGACAGTCTACCTACGAGCAGTACTTC.

A few counts support this clonotype. The genes are TRBV27 and TRBJ2-2, with D tentatively TRBD1 (5 bases). The CDR3 extends over 14 amino acids. Germline CDR1 and CDR2: MNHEY and SMNVEV (reference sequence). V gave up 2 bases and J gave up 5 bases, with 9 bases separating them. The CDR3 DNA follows: TGTGCCAGCAGTTTAGGGGCACTAACCGGGGAGCTGTTTTTT. Its translation is CASSLGALTGELFF.

Only a few counts were recorded for this clonotype. The chain employs TRBV7-2 and TRBJ2-7, with no clear D. This CDR3 spans 11 amino acids. The germline V gene has CDR1 SGHTA and CDR2 FQGNSA. V was pared by 7 bases and J by 4 bases, with 8 bases between. The CDR3, as DNA: TGTGCCAGCACCCCCGAGTACGAGCAGTACTTC. It codes for CASTPEYEQYF.

In this sample, this clonotype turned up a few times. This sequence joins TRBV6-2 or TRBV6-3 and TRBJ2-7, with D maybe TRBD2 (5 bases). Germline CDR1 is MNHEY and CDR2 is SVGEGT. The CDR3 length is 13 residues. Trimming left V 2 bases short and J 3 bases short, with 8 bases between. This CDR3 is CASSYRTVYEQYF. In nucleotides, the CDR3 is TGTGCCAGCAGTTACAGGACTGTCTACGAGCAGTACTTC.